Following are 19 T cell receptor beta chains from one sample sequenced in a study of T cell clusters in autoimmune cytopenias. Multiplex touch-down PCR amplified TRB using TRB-A and TRB-B pools in one tube. TCRdb re-called the multiplex PCR reads and gives one entry per CDR3 protein, without DNA. The sample spans roughly 5,400 distinct CDR3 sequences; the ten largest clones claim 26%. Each sample's input was 250 ng genomic DNA, 30,000 to 45,000 genome equivalents. Sequencing was carried out using peripheral blood. The receptors shown here come from a human donor with an autoimmune cytopenia or autoimmune hepatitis (not recorded which).

The chain couples TRBV7-9 to TRBJ1-6; the D call of TRBD1 rests on TCRdb alone, since no DNA is present to check it. Germline V gene data show CDR1 as SEHNR and CDR2 as FQNEAQ (reference sequence). The CDR3 runs to 15 residues. The CDR3 here is CASSLQGQGNSPLHF.

Considering frequency, this clonotype is medium-sized. J is TRBJ2-1 and V is TRBV7-2. CDR1 is SGHTA, CDR2 FQGNSA, per germline. The CDR3 covers 14 residues. The CDR3 is CASSFYPSYNEQFF.

In terms of frequency, this clonotype is medium-sized (0.01 to 0.1%). The chain links TRBV11-2 to TRBJ1-5. The germline gives CDR1 SGHAT, CDR2 FQNNGV. The CDR3 length is 14 residues. The CDR3: CASSLGVGDQPQHF.

This clonotype counts as medium-sized by frequency. The chain carries TRBV6-1 and TRBJ1-2; TCRdb indicates TRBD1, and absent DNA this call remains unverified. Per germline, CDR1 MNHNS and CDR2 SASEGT. This CDR3 is built from 12 residues. The CDR3 spells CASKQGAGGYTF.

The V call is TRBV28, the J call TRBJ2-1; the D call from TCRdb, TRBD2, cannot be confirmed without DNA. The germline V gene encodes CDR1 MDHEN and CDR2 SYDVKM. The CDR3 is 17 residues long. This CDR3 is CASSWAKRGSSYNEQFF. Filled out from reference TRBV28 and TRBJ2-1, the complete variable domain reads DVKVTQSSRYLVKRTGEKVFLECVQDMDHENMFWYRQDPGLGLRLIYFSYDVKMKEKGDIPEGYSVSREKKERFSLILESASTNQTSMYLCASSWAKRGSSYNEQFFGPGTRLTVL.

The chain carries TRBV6-1 and TRBJ2-5; TCRdb indicates TRBD2, and absent DNA this call remains unverified. The germline V gene encodes CDR1 MNHNS and CDR2 SASEGT. The length of the CDR3 is 15 residues. The CDR3 region is CASSESLAGGRTQYF.

Considering frequency, this clonotype is medium-sized. The chain has TRBV6-1 and TRBJ2-7; TCRdb's D call, TRBD1, is unchecked because there is no DNA. The V gene's germline CDR1 is MNHNS and CDR2 SASEGT. CDR3 length: 14 residues. CDR3 region: CASSGTTGVGEQYF.

V usage is TRBV6-1 and J usage is TRBJ2-3; TCRdb's D call, TRBD1, is unchecked because there is no DNA. The CDR3 is made up of 16 amino acids. The germline gives CDR1 MNHNS, CDR2 SASEGT. The CDR3 sequence: CASSEYRGAYTDTQYF.

In terms of frequency, this clonotype is medium-sized (0.01 to 0.1%). The rearrangement uses TRBV7-9 and TRBJ1-2. This CDR3 has 11 amino acids. Germline V lookup: CDR1 SEHNR, CDR2 FQNEAQ (reference sequence). The CDR3 sequence: CASSLTGGYTF.

This clonotype is identified as medium-sized from frequency. V and J are TRBV20-1 and TRBJ2-7; TCRdb selects TRBD1, and the lack of DNA leaves this call unchecked. This CDR3 has 12 residues. CDR1 and CDR2 (germline): DFQATT, SNEGSKA (reference sequence). The CDR3 sequence is CSAQGQGYEQYF.

The chain has TRBV10-3 and TRBJ2-5; the D call of TRBD1 rests on TCRdb alone, since no DNA is present to check it. CDR1 is ENHRY, CDR2 SYGVKD, per germline. This CDR3 has 13 residues. CDR3 amino acids: CAISEYREETQYF.

Measured by frequency, this clonotype is medium-sized. V usage is TRBV7-9 and J usage is TRBJ2-5; the TCRdb D gene call, TRBD1, has no DNA to confirm it. This CDR3 region has 14 residues. The germline gives CDR1 SEHNR, CDR2 FQNEAQ (reference sequence). Here the CDR3 reads CASSSTGKQETQYF. The full variable domain, rest sourced from reference TRBV7-9 and TRBJ2-5, is DTGVSQNPRHKITKRGQNVTFRCDPISEHNRLYWYRQTLGQGPEFLTYFQNEAQLEKSRLLSDRFSAERPKGSFSTLEIQRTEQGDSAMYLCASSSTGKQETQYFGPGTRLLVL.

V is TRBV18 and J is TRBJ1-5. Germline V gene lookup returns CDR1 KGHSH and CDR2 LQKENI. This CDR3 comprises 14 residues. The CDR3 reads CASSPQGASQPQHF. Full variable domain (remainder filled in from reference TRBV18 and TRBJ1-5): NAGVMQNPRHLVRRRGQEARLRCSPMKGHSHVYWYRQLPEEGLKFMVYLQKENIIDESGMPKERFSAEFPKEGPSILRIQQVVRGDSAAYFCASSPQGASQPQHFGDGTRLSIL.

The rearrangement links TRBV11-2 to TRBJ2-7; no DNA is available, so the TRBD1 call from TCRdb remains unchecked. CDR3 size: 14 residues. Germline CDR1 reads SGHAT; CDR2 reads FQNNGV. CDR3 sequence reads: CASLGQGRAYEQYF.

This clonotype is identified as medium-sized from frequency. CDR3 in amino acids: CASSLARSSGRAIDTQYF. This sequence joins TRBV5-1 and TRBJ2-3; TCRdb outputs TRBD2, but without DNA this stays unchecked. This CDR3 contains 18 residues. CDR1 and CDR2 from the germline V gene are SGHRS and YFSETQ.

This clonotype is deemed medium-sized by its frequency. CDR3: CASSARLGPPLHF. This chain links TRBV11-2 with TRBJ1-6; the D call from TCRdb, TRBD1, cannot be confirmed without DNA. This CDR3 comprises 13 residues. The germline CDR1 and CDR2 sequences are SGHAT and FQNNGV.

The V call is TRBV27, the J call TRBJ1-1; TCRdb returns TRBD1, unconfirmable since there is no DNA. CDR1 is MNHEY, CDR2 SMNVEV, per germline (reference sequence). The CDR3 totals 15 residues. The CDR3: CASSLSASGRWEAFF.

This clonotype is labeled medium-sized based on frequency. This rearrangement joins TRBV5-4 to TRBJ2-5. Germline V lookup: CDR1 SGHNT, CDR2 YYREEE (reference sequence). This CDR3 is 13 amino acids long. The CDR3 sequence: CASSLNRQETQYF.

This clonotype is called medium-sized based on its frequency. The chain uses TRBV6-5 and TRBJ2-6. Germline assignment: CDR1 MNHEY and CDR2 SVGAGI. This CDR3 spans 13 amino acids. CDR3 protein: CASWNSGANVLTF.